Sequencing of this TCR beta chain was carried out in a study of CXCR3-negative and CXCR3-positive naive CD8 T cells. Study conclusions and caveats: Naive cells that were CXCR3-positive had more hydrophobic TRB CDR3s (compared with CXCR3-negative naive cells).

Carrying UMI labels, the TRB cDNA libraries were prepared through 5' RACE. TCRdb re-called the 5' RACE reads; every CDR3 protein appears as one record, without DNA. The sample includes 140,000 to 150,000 distinct CDR3 sequences. This CDR3 is 16 amino acids long. CDR1 and CDR2 from the germline V gene are KGHSH and LQKENI. In regard to this clonotype: Antigen: not known.

The chain couples TRBV18 to TRBJ1-1. Sequenced: naive CXCR3+ CD8+ T cells from blood. Subset reported: CD45RO-CCR7+CD27+CD95- naive CD8+ T cells expressing CXCR3 (TNR3+). This receptor was taken from a human donor in good health. Some clones in this sample may be carry-over from other donors' samples. The CDR3 is CASSPKRDLMGTEAFF.